One sample yielded the 32 T cell receptor beta chains listed below, sequenced in a study of regulatory T cells in long-lasting Graves disease. Time point here: newly diagnosed GD, antithyroid drugs for less than 3 months. RNA isolated from PBMCs was used to make the TCR library. Sequencing libraries for TCR beta were prepared with iRepertoire HTBI primers and Arm-PCR of CDR3 regions. Using its own MiXCR run on the multiplex PCR reads, TCRdb lists one record per CDR3 protein. Of about 430,000 distinct CDR3 sequences detected, about 15% appear once; the ten largest clones hold about 8%. These data also formed part of another study, on T cells in Graves' hyperthyroidism and ophthalmopathy.

The material was peripheral blood mononuclear cells (PBMCs), obtained at new diagnosis, from a patient treated with antithyroid drugs. Receptors were obtained from a woman aged 40 to 50 with Graves disease.

This clonotype has more than one count but fewer than ten. V gene TRBV9 combines with J gene TRBJ2-2; TRBD2 matches at 10 bases. After removal of 6 bases from V and 7 bases from J, the junction contained 9 bases not matched to a gene. The V gene's germline CDR1 is SGDLS and CDR2 YYNGEE. This CDR3 comprises 15 residues. The CDR3 loop reads CASKLTSGPLGELFF. The CDR3 DNA sequence: TGTGCCAGCAAATTGACTAGCGGGCCCCTCGGGGAGCTGTTTTTT.

As to this clonotype: This may stem from a read error, because a much larger clone lies one nucleotide away. The chain uses TRBV5-6 and TRBJ2-1; D gene unclear. Germline CDR1 is SGHDT and CDR2 is YYEEEE. V was pared by 0 bases and J by 0 bases, with 7 bases between. This CDR3 spans 15 amino acids. The CDR3 nucleotides are TGTGCCAGCAGCTTGGTAATGAGCTCCTACAATGAGCAGTTCTTC. Translation gives CASSLVMSSYNEQFF.

The chain links TRBV9 to TRBJ2-1, with a possible D match to TRBD2 (5 bases). This CDR3 is built from 16 residues. Trimming removed 0 bases from V and 0 bases from J, with 10 bases in between. The V gene's germline CDR1 is SGDLS and CDR2 YYNGEE. The CDR3 here is CASSVAAGSSYNEQFF. CDR3 coding DNA: TGTGCCAGCAGCGTAGCGGCGGGCAGCTCCTACAATGAGCAGTTCTTC.

This clonotype was detected ten times or more. The J gene is TRBJ2-5, the V gene TRBV6-2 or TRBV6-3; 9 bases are a match to TRBD2. Germline CDR1 reads MNHEY; CDR2 reads SVGEGT. This CDR3 is built from 16 residues. V gave up 0 bases and J gave up 5 bases; unmatched junction bases: 7. The CDR3, as DNA: TGTGCCAGCAGTTACTCGGCGGGAGGGCCGGGGGAGACCCAGTACTTC. The encoded protein is CASSYSAGGPGETQYF.

This chain links TRBV12-3 or TRBV12-4 with TRBJ1-2, with D uncertain. The CDR3 contains 13 residues. Trimming removed 5 bases from V and 4 bases from J, with 11 bases in between. DNA of the CDR3: TGTGCCAGCAGTCACTCCGAACGCTATGGCTACACCTTC. This sequence encodes CASSHSERYGYTF.

A remark on this clonotype: A read error may explain this, as a much larger clone is one base away. The chain couples TRBV6-9 to TRBJ1-6, with 7 positions matching TRBD1. CDR3 length equals 18 residues. J gave up 5 bases and V 3 bases, and 13 bases lay outside the gene matches. Germline assignment: CDR1 MNHGY and CDR2 SVAAGI. The CDR3 DNA sequence: TGTGCCAGCAGTTACGGGACAGCCCTAACTGCTAATAATTCACCCCTCCACTTT. Translated, it gives CASSYGTALTANNSPLHF.

This clonotype came up many times. The chain couples TRBV5-1 to TRBJ2-7, with a weak D call TRBD2 (5 bases). The V end lost 0 bases, the J end lost 2 bases, and 15 bases lay between the germline ends. The germline gives CDR1 SGHRS, CDR2 YFSETQ. CDR3 length equals 16 residues. The CDR3 sequence is CASSLGTRMEAYEQYF. In nucleotides, the CDR3 is TGCGCCAGCAGCTTGGGAACTAGAATGGAAGCCTACGAGCAGTACTTC.

The chain has TRBV7-2 and TRBJ2-1; D is ambiguous. The germline gives CDR1 SGHTA, CDR2 FQGNSA. The CDR3 spans 15 residues. V lost 1 base, J lost 11 bases, and 18 bases lay in between. CDR3 bases: TGTGCCAGCAGCTTAGTAACCAGTAGTCTTAATAAGCAGTTCTTC. It translates to CASSLVTSSLNKQFF.

This clonotype was recorded many times. The V and J genes are TRBV28 and TRBJ2-3; the match to TRBD2 covers 7 bases. CDR1 MDHEN and CDR2 SYDVKM come from the germline V gene. The CDR3 sequence is 17 residues long. Losses at the gene ends were 3 bases for V and 7 bases for J; bases not matched to a gene: 16. For the CDR3, the DNA is TGTGCCAGCAGTTTGAATCAGGAGCGGGATTTCGTTCATACGCAGTATTTT. This encodes CASSLNQERDFVHTQYF. The full variable domain, in which reference TRBV28 and TRBJ2-3 provide the parts outside the CDR3, is DVKVTQSSRYLVKRTGEKVFLECVQDMDHENMFWYRQDPGLGLRLIYFSYDVKMKEKGDIPEGYSVSREKKERFSLILESASTNQTSMYLCASSLNQERDFVHTQYFGPGTRLTVL.

The chain links TRBV19 to TRBJ1-3; D might be TRBD1 (5 bases). The CDR3 has 13 residues. The ends were cut back, 5 bases at V and 8 bases at J, with 13 bases in the middle. Germline CDR1 is LNHDA and CDR2 is SQIVND (reference sequence). The CDR3: CASSSGRGYTIYF. CDR3 nucleotides: TGTGCCAGTAGTTCAGGGAGAGGGTACACCATATATTTT.

In its sample, this clonotype was seen many times. This sequence joins TRBV27 and TRBJ2-5, with a tentative D call TRBD2 (5 bases). CDR3 length equals 16 residues. V was pared by 0 bases and J by 5 bases, with 16 bases between. Looked up from germline, CDR1 is MNHEY and CDR2 is SMNVEV (reference sequence). The DNA for the CDR3 is TGTGCCAGCAGTTTATCTGGTGGGTTGAGAGGGGAGACCCAGTACTTC. Its translation is CASSLSGGLRGETQYF.

There are a few counts of this clonotype. The gene calls are TRBV4-1 and TRBJ2-1; 7 bases fit TRBD2. V trimming: 3 bases; J trimming: 2 bases; junction bases outside the gene matches: 7. Germline V gives CDR1 MGHRA, CDR2 YSYEKL. The CDR3 has 16 residues. CDR3: CASSQAPGGTYNEQFF. CDR3 nucleotides: TGCGCCAGCAGCCAGGCACCGGGAGGAACCTACAATGAGCAGTTCTTC.

The chain recombines TRBV6-1 with TRBJ1-1; 7 bases line up with TRBD1. Germline V gene data show CDR1 as MNHNS and CDR2 as SASEGT. There are 15 residues in the CDR3. Germline trimming cut 6 bases from V and 3 bases from J; bases unmatched to any gene: 10. This CDR3 reads CASRPNRGTYTEAFF. CDR3 in DNA: TGTGCCAGCAGGCCTAACAGGGGCACGTACACTGAAGCTTTCTTT.

J is TRBJ2-2 and V is TRBV20-1; TRBD2 is a possible D gene (6 bases). This CDR3 region has 16 residues. The V gene's germline CDR1 is DFQATT and CDR2 SNEGSKA (reference sequence). Trimming stripped 3 bases from V and 1 base from J, with 15 bases between. The DNA of the CDR3 is TGCAGTGCTAGTTCCCGGGAGAAGGGGAACACCGGGGAGCTGTTTTTT. Protein: CSASSREKGNTGELFF.

This clonotype was seen a few times. This clone may be a read error of a much larger clone one base away. The rearrangement joins TRBV27 to TRBJ2-3, with TRBD2 matching 8 bases. J gave up 5 bases and V 1 base, and 11 bases lay outside the gene matches. The germline V gene encodes CDR1 MNHEY and CDR2 SMNVEV (reference sequence). This CDR3 has 17 amino acids. As DNA, the CDR3 is TGTGCCAGCAGTTTATACACCCGGGAGGGGAGGGAAGATACGCAGTATTTT. It yields the protein CASSLYTREGREDTQYF.

This clonotype has at least ten counts. The V call is TRBV7-3, the J call TRBJ2-2, with 7 bases identical to TRBD1. V trimming: 8 bases; J trimming: 6 bases; junction bases outside the gene matches: 9. CDR1 is SGHTA, CDR2 FQGTGA, per germline. The CDR3 is 14 residues long. Here the CDR3 DNA reads TGTGCCAGCGGATCCCGACAGGGCGCCGGGGAGCTGTTTTTT. It is translated as CASGSRQGAGELFF.

The chain couples TRBV20-1 to TRBJ2-7; TRBD2 matches at 12 bases. Germline V gene sequence: CDR1 DFQATT, CDR2 SNEGSKA (reference sequence). CDR3 length: 16 residues. The V and J ends lost 0 bases and 6 bases, in that order; junction bases with no gene match: 9. In nucleotides, the CDR3 is TGCAGTGCTAGAGATTTACTAGCGGGAGGCCATTCCGAGCAGTACTTC. It specifies CSARDLLAGGHSEQYF.

As concerns this clonotype: It may be a read error: a sequence one base away is much more abundant. The V call is TRBV27, the J call TRBJ2-6; the D gene is possibly TRBD2 (6 bases). Germline V gene sequence: CDR1 MNHEY, CDR2 SMNVEV (reference sequence). The CDR3 is 15 amino acids. The CDR3 loop reads CATRRETSGTNVLTF. In DNA form, the CDR3 reads TGTGCCACCAGGAGGGAAACATCTGGGACCAACGTCCTGACTTTC.

The chain joins TRBV15 to TRBJ1-5, with 8 positions matching TRBD1. Losses at the gene ends were 5 bases for V and 0 bases for J; bases not matched to a gene: 6. CDR1 LNHNV and CDR2 YYDKDF come from the germline V gene (reference sequence). The CDR3 runs 16 residues. CDR3 sequence: CATSSTGVPSNQPQHF. The DNA for the CDR3 is TGTGCCACCAGCTCGACAGGGGTTCCTAGCAATCAGCCCCAGCATTTT.

This clonotype showed up many times. The chain links TRBV28 to TRBJ1-1, with 9 bases lining up with TRBD1. CDR3 size: 15 residues. Losses at the gene ends were 5 bases for V and 10 bases for J; bases not matched to a gene: 14. CDR1 MDHEN and CDR2 SYDVKM come from the germline V gene. The chain's CDR3 is CASSRLPGQGSGAFF. The CDR3 DNA reads TGTGCCAGCAGTCGCCTACCGGGACAGGGTTCCGGAGCTTTCTTT.

The chain carries TRBV12-3 or TRBV12-4 and TRBJ2-5, with D unresolved. The V end was cut by 1 base, the J end by 9 bases, with 12 bases between. CDR3 length equals 13 residues. The CDR3 is CASSLELNTAQYF. In nucleotides, the CDR3 is TGTGCCAGCAGTTTAGAACTTAATACGGCCCAGTACTTC.

This clonotype has at least ten counts. V is TRBV24-1 and J is TRBJ2-7; D uncertain. Trimming took off 4 bases at V and 6 bases at J, with 15 bases between the two ends. There are 14 residues in the CDR3. Germline CDR1 and CDR2: KGHDR and SFDVKD. CDR3 nucleotides: TGTGCCACCAGTGAACCCGGTGTCGCGGCCGAGCAGTACTTC. This sequence encodes CATSEPGVAAEQYF.

The rearrangement joins TRBV4-2 to TRBJ2-7; D is unclear. CDR3 length: 15 amino acids. Trimming pared 0 bases from V and 0 bases from J, leaving 9 bases between. In germline, CDR1 is LGHNA, CDR2 YNFKEQ. CDR3 sequence: CASSQDLASSYEQYF. Here the CDR3 DNA reads TGTGCCAGCAGCCAAGATCTGGCGAGCTCCTACGAGCAGTACTTC.

This clonotype was detected ten times or more. The rearrangement joins TRBV2 to TRBJ2-7, with 8 bases matching TRBD2. CDR3 length equals 14 residues. Looked up from germline, CDR1 is SNHLY and CDR2 is FYNNEI. J was trimmed by 5 bases and V by 8 bases; bases with no gene match: 11. CDR3: CASSGGRPWDEQYF. The CDR3 DNA is TGTGCCAGCTCTGGCGGGAGGCCATGGGACGAGCAGTACTTC.

This clonotype has ten or more counts. This chain uses TRBV28 with TRBJ1-5; the D is unclear. The CDR3 covers 12 residues. V gave up 3 bases and J gave up 9 bases, with 9 bases separating them. Germline V gives CDR1 MDHEN, CDR2 SYDVKM. CDR3 amino acids: CASSFSGWPQHF. The CDR3 DNA follows: TGTGCCAGCAGTTTCTCGGGGTGGCCCCAGCATTTT.

This clonotype was seen repeatedly, ten times or more. The rearrangement joins TRBV9 to TRBJ2-1; 9 bases map to TRBD2. V was pared by 4 bases and J by 0 bases, with 8 bases of the junction left unmatched. From germline, CDR1 is SGDLS and CDR2 YYNGEE. The CDR3 sequence is 17 residues long. The CDR3 DNA is TGTGCCAGCAGCCCCCGACTAGCGGAGAGCTCCTACAATGAGCAGTTCTTC. Encoded protein: CASSPRLAESSYNEQFF.

The chain employs TRBV18 and TRBJ2-1; 7 nucleotides align to TRBD2. With 2 bases clipped from V and 1 base from J, the junction kept 2 bases outside the gene matches. Germline lookup yields CDR1 KGHSH and CDR2 LQKENI. The CDR3 runs 15 residues. For the CDR3, the DNA is TGTGCCAGCTCACCAACTAGCGTATCCTACAATGAGCAGTTCTTC. It yields the protein CASSPTSVSYNEQFF.

This clonotype was detected ten times or more. The chain has TRBV20-1 and TRBJ2-3; 9 nucleotides agree with TRBD2. The CDR3 runs 19 residues. The V segment lost 3 bases and the J segment 0 bases; nucleotides outside the gene matches: 16. CDR1 is DFQATT and CDR2 is SNEGSKA in the germline V gene (reference sequence). CDR3 region: CSASPASGALHSSTDTQYF. For the CDR3, the DNA is TGCAGTGCTAGTCCGGCTAGCGGGGCACTACATTCTAGCACAGATACGCAGTATTTT.

This clonotype was counted between two and nine times. The V call is TRBV7-9, the J call TRBJ2-1; D is undetermined. Per germline, CDR1 SEHNR and CDR2 FQNEAQ (reference sequence). The germline V and J ends were trimmed by 3 bases and 6 bases, with 12 bases remaining between them. The CDR3 has 14 amino acids. CDR3 bases: TGTGCCAGCAGCTTCGCAGCGACGCGCAATGAGCAGTTCTTC. It translates to CASSFAATRNEQFF. Based on the CDR3 plus reference TRBV7-9 and TRBJ2-1, the full variable domain is DTGVSQNPRHKITKRGQNVTFRCDPISEHNRLYWYRQTLGQGPEFLTYFQNEAQLEKSRLLSDRFSAERPKGSFSTLEIQRTEQGDSAMYLCASSFAATRNEQFFGPGTRLTVL.

This clonotype was picked up many times. This chain links TRBV29-1 with TRBJ2-7, with D maybe TRBD1 (6 bases). From germline, CDR1 is SQVTM and CDR2 ANQGSEA. The ends were cut back, 4 bases at V and 7 bases at J, with 14 bases in the middle. The length of the CDR3 is 12 residues. The CDR3 bases are TGCAGCGTTGCCAGGACAGCTTTAGAGCAGTACTTC. This gives the protein CSVARTALEQYF.

The genes are TRBV18 and TRBJ2-3; D uncertain. With the DNA end fitting TRBJ2-7 better, the J assignment may be wrong. Germline loops: CDR1 KGHSH, CDR2 LQKENI. This CDR3 contains 15 residues. CDR3: CASSRVRDTTEEQYF. The CDR3 nucleotides are TGTGCCAGCTCACGAGTCCGAGACACGACCGAGGAGCAGTACTTC.

The rearrangement joins TRBV5-4 to TRBJ2-2; D remains ambiguous. CDR1 is SGHNT, CDR2 YYREEE, per germline (reference sequence). This CDR3 is 12 amino acids long. V was trimmed by 5 bases and J by 3 bases, leaving 5 bases between them. CDR3 in amino acids: CASRSDTGELFF. In nucleotides, the CDR3 is TGTGCCAGCAGATCGGACACCGGGGAGCTGTTTTTT.